One sample yielded the 30 T cell receptor beta chains listed below, sequenced in a study of cytomegalovirus exposure and HLA in healthy donors. The PCR ran on 60 Vbeta and 13 Jbeta primers. Using immunoSEQ multiplex PCR, the repertoire was profiled, and TCRdb retains in-frame clones only, with some absent. Of 150,000 to 200,000 clones in the sample, about three quarters were seen once. The specimen sequenced was PBMCs. These receptors originate from a woman aged 40 to 50 in good health and CMV-seropositive.

CDR3 amino acids: CAISEGQGTPRTQYF. The CDR3 nucleotides are TGTGCCATCAGTGAAGGGCAGGGTACCCCCCGGACCCAGTACTTC. The chain carries TRBV10-3 and TRBJ2-5, with D perhaps matching TRBD1 (5 bases). V was clipped by 3 bases and J by 7 bases, with 18 bases between them. The CDR3 sequence is 15 residues long. Per germline, CDR1 ENHRY and CDR2 SYGVKD.

The sample holds one count of this clone. The gene calls are TRBV7-6 and TRBJ2-3; tentatively, D is TRBD2 (5 bases). Germline loops: CDR1 SGHVS, CDR2 FNYEAQ. The germline V and J ends were trimmed by 4 bases and 1 base, with 9 bases remaining between them. The CDR3 loop spans 14 amino acids. CDR3 in amino acids: CASSSLGGTDTQYF. Here the CDR3 DNA reads TGTGCCAGCAGCTCACTCGGGGGCACAGATACGCAGTATTTT.

V and J are TRBV6-1 and TRBJ2-7; 9 bases fit TRBD1. V was pared by 5 bases and J by 4 bases, with 6 bases of the junction left unmatched. Germline V gene sequence: CDR1 MNHNS, CDR2 SASEGT. This CDR3 spans 14 amino acids. For the CDR3, the DNA is TGTGCCAGCAGTCCGGGACAGGGCTTATACGAGCAGTACTTC. Amino acids: CASSPGQGLYEQYF.

The chain employs TRBV4-3 and TRBJ2-7; tentatively, D is TRBD1 (6 bases). CDR1 and CDR2 from the germline V gene are LGHNA and YSLEER. The CDR3 is 10 residues long. V was shortened by 6 bases and J by 6 bases, with 6 bases between the two germline ends. The chain's CDR3 is CASRGGEQYF. The CDR3 nucleotides read TGCGCCAGCAGAGGGGGCGAGCAGTACTTC.

J is TRBJ1-2 and V is TRBV7-9; TRBD1 is a possible D gene (6 bases). The germline gives CDR1 SEHNR, CDR2 FQNEAQ (reference sequence). This CDR3 has 14 residues. V dropped 5 bases and J dropped 6 bases, with 16 bases sitting between them. CDR3: CASSVKNRVNGYTF. The CDR3, as DNA: TGTGCCAGCAGCGTAAAGAACAGGGTTAATGGCTACACCTTC.

The sample holds one count of this clone. The rearrangement links TRBV30 to TRBJ1-1; maybe TRBD1 (5 bases). Germline V lookup: CDR1 GTSNPN, CDR2 SVGIG (reference sequence). Deletions cut 2 bases from V and 1 base from J, with 17 bases between. The CDR3 contains 16 residues. The CDR3 loop reads CAWSPPRTRWNTEAFF. The CDR3 region has the DNA TGTGCCTGGAGTCCGCCCCGGACAAGGTGGAACACTGAAGCTTTCTTT.

J is TRBJ2-3 and V is TRBV6-5; possibly TRBD2 for D (5 bases). CDR1 is MNHEY and CDR2 is SVGAGI in the germline V gene. Trimming left V 6 bases short and J 5 bases short, with 9 bases between. CDR3 size: 12 residues. This CDR3 is CASSREGDTQYF. Here the CDR3 DNA reads TGTGCCAGCAGCAGAGAGGGAGATACGCAGTATTTT.

This chain connects TRBV4-1 to TRBJ2-5, with 11 bases matching TRBD1. Germline loops: CDR1 MGHRA, CDR2 YSYEKL. CDR3 length: 15 amino acids. V trimming: 5 bases; J trimming: 3 bases; junction bases outside the gene matches: 5. The CDR3 spells CASSSRTGGKETQYF. DNA for the CDR3: TGCGCCAGCAGCTCCCGGACAGGGGGCAAAGAGACCCAGTACTTC.

The chain uses TRBV7-5 and TRBJ2-7; TRBD2 is the table's D call and was not checked against the DNA. TRBV7-5 is described as a pseudogene. CDR3 length: 16 residues. This CDR3 is CARSLAGLGYSYEQYF. The CDR3 DNA reads TGTGCCAGAAGCTTAGCGGGGTTGGGTTACTCCTACGAGCAGTACTTC.

The V and J genes are TRBV5-6 and TRBJ1-1, with TRBD1 as a possible D gene (5 bases). V was clipped by 4 bases and J by 2 bases, with 9 bases between them. This CDR3 has 13 residues. Germline V gives CDR1 SGHDT, CDR2 YYEEEE. CDR3 sequence: CASSLDKNTEAFF. The CDR3, as DNA: TGTGCCAGCAGCCTGGACAAAAACACTGAAGCTTTCTTT.

The gene calls are TRBV11-3 and TRBJ1-2; D not certain. The CDR3 consists of 14 residues. V lost 0 bases, J lost 4 bases, and 9 bases lay in between. Germline loops: CDR1 SGHNT, CDR2 YENEEA. The CDR3 loop reads CASSLDEGTYGYTF. As DNA, the CDR3 is TGTGCCAGCAGCTTAGATGAGGGTACCTATGGCTACACCTTC.

The chain is built from TRBV2 and TRBJ1-2; tentative D call: TRBD1 (6 bases). The ends were cut back, 9 bases at V and 3 bases at J, with 17 bases in the middle. Per the germline V gene, CDR1 is SNHLY and CDR2 is FYNNEI. The CDR3 is 14 residues long. The CDR3, as DNA: TGTGCCAGTGTCGAGCGGGACACCCACTATGGCTACACCTTC. Translated, it gives CASVERDTHYGYTF. Based on the CDR3 plus reference TRBV2 and TRBJ1-2, the full variable domain is EPEVTQTPSHQVTQMGQEVILRCVPISNHLYFYWYRQILGQKVEFLVSFYNNEISEKSEIFDDQFSVERPDGSNFTLKIRSTKLEDSAMYFCASVERDTHYGYTFGSGTRLTVV.

The CDR3, as DNA: TGTGCCAGCTGGGGGGGCGGGGAGCAGTTCTTC. Translated: CASWGGGEQFF. The V and J genes are TRBV25-1 and TRBJ2-1, with D possibly being TRBD2 (7 bases). The CDR3 length is 11 residues. Deletions cut 8 bases from V and 10 bases from J, with 12 bases between. From germline, CDR1 is MGHDK and CDR2 SYGVNS.

This sequence joins TRBV5-1 and TRBJ1-4; TRBD1 matches 9 bases. J gave up 5 bases and V 4 bases, and 9 bases lay outside the gene matches. The CDR3 length is 16 residues. The V gene's germline CDR1 is SGHRS and CDR2 YFSETQ. CDR3 sequence: CASSGGAGTGNEKLFF. CDR3 DNA sequence: TGCGCCAGCAGCGGAGGGGCCGGGACAGGGAATGAAAAACTGTTTTTT. Full variable domain (outside the CDR3, taken from reference TRBV5-1 and TRBJ1-4): KAGVTQTPRYLIKTRGQQVTLSCSPISGHRSVSWYQQTPGQGLQFLFEYFSETQRNKGNFPGRFSGRQFSNSRSEMNVSTLELGDSALYLCASSGGAGTGNEKLFFGSGTQLSVL.

The chain carries TRBV5-4 and TRBJ2-4; TRBD1 matches 10 bases. Germline values: CDR1 SGHNT, CDR2 YYREEE (reference sequence). Losses at the gene ends were 0 bases for V and 4 bases for J; bases not matched to a gene: 4. The CDR3 runs to 16 residues. As DNA, the CDR3 is TGTGCCAGCAGCTTGGCTCCGGGACAGGGGAAAAACATTCAGTACTTC. Its translation: CASSLAPGQGKNIQYF.

This chain links TRBV7-2 with TRBJ2-1, with TRBD2 matching over 15 bases. The CDR3 runs 16 residues. Germline V gives CDR1 SGHTA, CDR2 FQGNSA. V was clipped by 5 bases and J by 8 bases; unmatched bases: 7. CDR3 DNA sequence: TGTGCCAGCAGCCGCAGGACTAGCGGGGGGGGCCATGAGCAGTTCTTC. Amino acid sequence: CASSRRTSGGGHEQFF.

The V call is TRBV7-8, the J call TRBJ2-1, with 8 positions matching TRBD1. The germline gives CDR1 SGHVS, CDR2 FQNEAQ. The V gene end was trimmed by 2 bases and the J gene end by 3 bases; junction bases not matched to a gene: 6. This CDR3 is built from 16 residues. CDR3 sequence reads: CASSLRGQVFYNEQFF. The CDR3 DNA follows: TGTGCCAGCAGCTTACGGGGACAGGTTTTCTACAATGAGCAGTTCTTC.

This chain joins TRBV7-2 and TRBJ2-5; TRBD1 might be the D (7 bases). CDR1 is SGHTA and CDR2 is FQGNSA in the germline V gene. The length of the CDR3 is 13 residues. V gave up 6 bases and J gave up 3 bases, with 11 bases separating them. DNA for the CDR3: TGTGCCAGCAGAGGGGGCGGGAAAGAGACCCAGTACTTC. Protein product: CASRGGGKETQYF.

The chain recombines TRBV25-1 with TRBJ2-1, with TRBD2 matching 10 bases. The CDR3 runs to 15 residues. Germline CDR1 is MGHDK and CDR2 is SYGVNS. V shed 6 bases, J shed 5 bases, and the junction held 7 bases outside the gene matches. The CDR3 loop reads CASRRSGGRHNEQFF. In DNA form, the CDR3 reads TGTGCCAGCAGGCGTAGCGGGGGGAGGCACAATGAGCAGTTCTTC.

This clone was detected a few times. The chain has TRBV7-9 and TRBJ1-2, with a possible D match to TRBD1 (5 bases). The germline V gene encodes CDR1 SEHNR and CDR2 FQNEAQ (reference sequence). Trimming shortened V by 0 bases and J by 4 bases, and 9 bases separated the two germline ends. The CDR3 spans 14 residues. The CDR3 DNA follows: TGTGCCAGCAGCTTAGCGCTGACAGTCTATGGCTACACCTTC. Amino acids: CASSLALTVYGYTF.

This chain links TRBV12-5 with TRBJ2-5, with 11 bases that match TRBD2. The CDR3 is 15 amino acids. Germline-derived CDR1 and CDR2 are LGHNT and FRNRAP. J gave up 5 bases and V 5 bases, and 7 bases lay outside the gene matches. This CDR3 is CASGGTSGFRETQYF. As DNA, the CDR3 is TGTGCTAGTGGTGGGACTAGCGGATTTCGGGAGACCCAGTACTTC.

This clone was counted once. The chain couples TRBV14 to TRBJ2-7; maybe TRBD2 (5 bases). Trimming pared 2 bases from V and 5 bases from J, leaving 10 bases between. CDR1 and CDR2 from the germline V gene are SGHDN and FVKESK. The CDR3 loop spans 13 amino acids. The CDR3 DNA is TGTGCCAGCAGCCAATACGTTAGCGACGAGCAGTACTTC. Translated, it gives CASSQYVSDEQYF.

This clone was counted only a few times. V gene TRBV5-1 combines with J gene TRBJ2-7; TRBD2 agrees at 10 bases. Trimming cost V 2 bases and J 1 base; bases outside gene matches: 6. The CDR3 runs to 16 residues. Germline lookup yields CDR1 SGHRS and CDR2 YFSETQ. The CDR3 DNA sequence: TGCGCCAGCAGCTTACCCAGCGGGGGGGGTTCCTACGAGCAGTACTTC. This codes for CASSLPSGGGSYEQYF.

This chain links TRBV12-2 with TRBJ1-5; the table's D call of TRBD1 was not tested on the DNA. TRBV12-2 represents a pseudogene. The CDR3 loop spans 18 amino acids. The CDR3 here is CASRLGTDRDLQDQPQHF. CDR3 sequence (DNA): TGTGCAAGTCGCTTAGGAACGGACAGGGATTTGCAGGATCAGCCCCAGCATTTT.

In regard to this clone: One end of the junction is discordant with germline, which a read error may explain. The chain uses TRBV5-4 and TRBJ2-7; D possibly corresponds to TRBD2 (5 bases). Germline CDR1 reads SGHNT; CDR2 reads YYREEE (reference sequence). This CDR3 has 11 residues. CDR3: CASSLDGEFVF. The CDR3 bases are TGTGCCAGCAGCTTGGACGGGGAGTTTGTCTTC.

This chain uses TRBV11-2 with TRBJ2-7; a weak D match, TRBD1 (6 bases). This CDR3 is 14 amino acids long. V was shortened by 5 bases and J by 4 bases, with 15 bases between the two germline ends. In germline, CDR1 is SGHAT, CDR2 FQNNGV. The CDR3 region is CASSRDRTSYEQYF. The CDR3 nucleotides are TGTGCCAGCAGCCGTGACAGGACCTCGTACGAGCAGTACTTC.

This clone appeared a few times. The V and J genes are TRBV27 and TRBJ1-4; D gene ambiguous. The CDR3 has 12 residues. V lost 4 bases, J lost 8 bases, and 8 bases lay in between. CDR1 MNHEY and CDR2 SMNVEV come from the germline V gene (reference sequence). This CDR3 is CASSSYGEKLFF. Written as DNA, the CDR3 is TGTGCCAGCAGTTCCTACGGGGAAAAACTGTTTTTT.

The gene calls are TRBV30 and TRBJ1-2; 9 bases align to TRBD1. Per germline, CDR1 GTSNPN and CDR2 SVGIG (reference sequence). The CDR3 covers 12 residues. V lost 5 bases to trimming and J lost 2 bases; unmatched junction nucleotides: 0. CDR3 amino acids: CAWGQGNYGYTF. The CDR3 DNA reads TGTGCCTGGGGACAGGGGAACTATGGCTACACCTTC.

This clone was seen a single time. The genes are TRBV5-4 and TRBJ2-6; D possibly corresponds to TRBD1 (5 bases). With 2 bases removed from V and 4 bases from J, the gap between germline ends came to 10 bases. Germline V gene lookup returns CDR1 SGHNT and CDR2 YYREEE (reference sequence). The CDR3 has 15 residues. The CDR3 DNA sequence: TGTGCCAGCAGCTTAAAAGGGGCAGGGGCCAACGTCCTGACTTTC. This codes for CASSLKGAGANVLTF. The full variable domain, rest sourced from reference TRBV5-4 and TRBJ2-6, is ETGVTQSPTHLIKTRGQQVTLRCSSQSGHNTVSWYQQALGQGPQFIFQYYREEENGRGNFPPRFSGLQFPNYSSELNVNALELDDSALYLCASSLKGAGANVLTFGAGSRLTVL.

This clone came up many times. The gene calls are TRBV4-1 and TRBJ2-1; D might be TRBD2 (6 bases). The CDR3 loop spans 14 amino acids. Germline V gene lookup returns CDR1 MGHRA and CDR2 YSYEKL. V was clipped by 3 bases and J by 6 bases, with 12 bases between them. In nucleotides, the CDR3 is TGCGCCAGCAGCCACCCAGCGCGGGGCAATGAGCAGTTCTTC. Its protein is CASSHPARGNEQFF.